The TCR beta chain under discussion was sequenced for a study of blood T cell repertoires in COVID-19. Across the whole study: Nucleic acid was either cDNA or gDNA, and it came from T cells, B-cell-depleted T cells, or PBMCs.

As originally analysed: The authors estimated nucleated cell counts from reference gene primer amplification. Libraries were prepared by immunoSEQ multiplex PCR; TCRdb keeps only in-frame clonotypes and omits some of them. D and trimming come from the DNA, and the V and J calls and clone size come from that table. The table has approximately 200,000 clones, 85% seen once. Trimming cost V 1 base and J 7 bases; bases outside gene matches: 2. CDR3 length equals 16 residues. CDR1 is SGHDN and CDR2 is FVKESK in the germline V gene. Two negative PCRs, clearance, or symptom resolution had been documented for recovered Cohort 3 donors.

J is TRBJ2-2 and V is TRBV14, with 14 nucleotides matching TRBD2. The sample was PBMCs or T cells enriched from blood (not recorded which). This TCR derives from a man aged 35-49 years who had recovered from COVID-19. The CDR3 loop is CASSQGTSGRFGELFF. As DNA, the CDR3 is TGTGCCAGCAGCCAAGGGACTAGCGGGAGGTTCGGGGAGCTGTTTTTT. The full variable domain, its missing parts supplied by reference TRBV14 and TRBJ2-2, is EAGVTQFPSHSVIEKGQTVTLRCDPISGHDNLYWYRRVMGKEIKFLLHFVKESKQDESGMPNNRFLAERTGGTYSTLKVQPAELEDSGVYFCASSQGTSGRFGELFFGEGSRLTVL.